A single TCR beta chain is shown here with its context. Its antigen is currently unknown. The TCR beta CDR3 regions underwent amplification using RNA transcripts as the source. The HTBI primer set was used in a first-round RT-PCR of the TCR CDR3. TCRdb reprocessed the multiplex PCR reads via MiXCR and lists one record per CDR3 protein. The table records hundreds of thousands of distinct CDR3 sequences, about a sixth of them present only once. Enrolled ophthalmopathy patients presented with a Clinical Activity Score of at least 3, a NOSPECS grade of at least 4, and disease duration under 3 months. This specimen belongs to a study of T cells in Graves' hyperthyroidism and ophthalmopathy. Study-wide points: In simple terms, a model built on 13 V-J features told ophthalmopathy apart from stable hyperthyroidism.

In germline, CDR1 is LNHDA, CDR2 SQIVND (reference sequence). The CDR3 has 13 amino acids. V was trimmed by 7 bases and J by 4 bases, leaving 13 bases between them. The chain employs TRBV19 and TRBJ1-1, with no clear D. The TCR sequence derives from a middle-aged woman with Graves' ophthalmopathy. Material for sequencing was blood. CDR3 bases: TGTGCCAGTATGACGGACCCGGGCACTGAAGCTTTCTTT. Encoded protein: CASMTDPGTEAFF.